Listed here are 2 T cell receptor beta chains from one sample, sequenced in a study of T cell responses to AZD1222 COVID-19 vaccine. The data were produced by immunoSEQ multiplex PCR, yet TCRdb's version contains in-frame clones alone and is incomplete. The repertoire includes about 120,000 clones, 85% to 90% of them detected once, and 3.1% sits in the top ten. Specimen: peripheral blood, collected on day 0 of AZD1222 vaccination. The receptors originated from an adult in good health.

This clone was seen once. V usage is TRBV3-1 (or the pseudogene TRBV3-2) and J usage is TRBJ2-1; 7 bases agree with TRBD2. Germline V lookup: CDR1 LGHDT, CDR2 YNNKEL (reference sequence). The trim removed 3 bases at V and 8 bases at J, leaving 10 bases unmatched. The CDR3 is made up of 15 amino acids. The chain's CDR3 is CASSHSSGMRYEQFF. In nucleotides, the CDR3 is TGTGCCAGCAGCCATTCCAGCGGGATGCGCTATGAGCAGTTCTTC.

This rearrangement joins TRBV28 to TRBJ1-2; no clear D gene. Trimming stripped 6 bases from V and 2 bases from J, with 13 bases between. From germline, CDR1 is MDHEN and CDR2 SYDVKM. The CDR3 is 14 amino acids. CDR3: CASRVGGPNYGYTF. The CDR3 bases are TGTGCCAGCAGGGTTGGAGGGCCCAACTATGGCTACACCTTC.